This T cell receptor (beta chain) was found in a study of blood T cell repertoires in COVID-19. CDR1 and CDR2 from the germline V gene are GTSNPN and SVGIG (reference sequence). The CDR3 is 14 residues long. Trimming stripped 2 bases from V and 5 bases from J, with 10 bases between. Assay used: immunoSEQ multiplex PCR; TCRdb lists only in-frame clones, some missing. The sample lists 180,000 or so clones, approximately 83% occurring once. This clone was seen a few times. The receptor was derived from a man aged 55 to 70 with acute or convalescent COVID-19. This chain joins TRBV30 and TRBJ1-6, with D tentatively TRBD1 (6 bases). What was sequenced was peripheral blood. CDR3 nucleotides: TGTGCCTGGAGTTGGCAGGGGAATAATTCACCCCTCCACTTT. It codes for CAWSWQGNNSPLHF.